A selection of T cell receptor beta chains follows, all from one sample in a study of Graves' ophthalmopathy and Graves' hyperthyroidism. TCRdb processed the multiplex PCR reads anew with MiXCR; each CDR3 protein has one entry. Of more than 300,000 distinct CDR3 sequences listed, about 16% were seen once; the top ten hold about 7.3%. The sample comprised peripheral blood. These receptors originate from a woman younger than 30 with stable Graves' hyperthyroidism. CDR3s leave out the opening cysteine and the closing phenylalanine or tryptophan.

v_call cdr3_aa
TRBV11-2 ASSLTGNVETQC
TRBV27 ASSPGWTTEAF
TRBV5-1 ASSGGTVYEQY
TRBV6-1 ASVRIAGETQY
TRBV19 ASSTPTGGSTEAF
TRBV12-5 ASGLNLDPREAF
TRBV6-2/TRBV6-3 ASSYLVGPNYGYT
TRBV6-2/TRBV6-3 ASSPRERYNSPLH
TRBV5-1 ASGFKGLETQY
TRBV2 ASSQTLTEYQNIQY
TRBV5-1 ASSWTGDLYEQY
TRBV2 ASSEYQGPYEQY
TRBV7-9 ASSLARDRVVNT
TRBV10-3 AISESWGREQY
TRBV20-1 SASLYSNQPQH
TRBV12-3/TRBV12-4 ASSLETALYGYT
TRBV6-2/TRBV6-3 ASSYSNPNYGYT
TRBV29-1 SGDGDTEAF
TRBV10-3 AISESNLKNIQY
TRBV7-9 ASSGGDYGREQY
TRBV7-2 ASSLAGRGMYEQY
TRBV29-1 SARRGAEAF
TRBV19 ASSSKLGTTNTGELF
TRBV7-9 ASSFAEIGNTIY
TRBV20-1 SARVAQGTTEAF
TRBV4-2 ASSSREMNTEAF
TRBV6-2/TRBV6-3 ASSYSEGRGRGGGANVLT
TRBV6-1 ASFLNNNSPLH